A selection of T cell receptor beta chains follows, all from one sample in a study of OX40 agonist ivuxolimab in advanced cancers. Only in-frame clones appear in the TCRdb table, and some are missing; sequencing was by immunoSEQ multiplex PCR. This table has over 55,000 clones, about 79% appearing once. The specimen was CD4+ or CD8+ T cells sorted from blood, collected in a trial of the OX40 agonist ivuxolimab. Source of these receptors: an adult with an advanced solid tumor such as melanoma, head and neck, liver or kidney cancer. Each CDR3 is given with its conserved first and last residue. The D gene is left open where the match is weak. Not every row has a clone size; where given, it reads once, few, many or a size class.

J gene	D gene	CDR3 length	clone size	V gene	CDR3 DNA	CDR3 protein
TRBJ1-1	-	13	-	TRBV5-1	TGCGCCAGCGGCCCGGGCGGAGGCACTGAAGCTTTCTTT	CASGPGGGTEAFF
TRBJ2-5	-	13	-	TRBV6-5	TGTGCCAGCAATAATGGGTTCCAAGAGACCCAGTACTTC	CASNNGFQETQYF
TRBJ2-3	-	14	-	TRBV4-3	TGCGCCAGCAGCCAAGATAGAGGGGCAGATACGCAGTATTTT	CASSQDRGADTQYF
TRBJ1-1	-	14	-	TRBV6-1	TGTGCCAGCAGGAAGGGTGATTTGAACACTGAAGCTTTCTTT	CASRKGDLNTEAFF
TRBJ1-5	-	15	-	TRBV7-6	TGTGCCAGCAGCTTAGAGGTAGGGAGCAATCAGCCCCAGCATTTT	CASSLEVGSNQPQHF
TRBJ2-1	-	15	-	TRBV5-4	TGTGCCAGCAGCTCCCCCCTAGGGGGGCCCAATGAGCAGTTCTTC	CASSSPLGGPNEQFF
TRBJ1-3	TRBD1	13	-	TRBV6-1	TGTGCCAGCAGGACCAGGGGGGGAAACACCATATATTTT	CASRTRGGNTIYF
TRBJ1-2	-	14	-	TRBV7-2	TGTGCCAGCAGCTTAGCGCAAGGCGGTTATGGCTACACCTTC	CASSLAQGGYGYTF
TRBJ2-1	-	18	once	TRBV7-3	TGTGCCAGCAGCTTATCCAGGGCAGGGGAGTCCCCCTACAATGAGCAGTTCTTC	CASSLSRAGESPYNEQFF
TRBJ1-5	TRBD1	13	-	TRBV29-1	TGCAGCGTTGGACAGGGCCTCAATCAGCCCCAGCATTTT	CSVGQGLNQPQHF
TRBJ2-3	TRBD1	16	-	TRBV11-1	TGTGCCAGCAGCTCCGGGGACAGGGGGCAGGCAGATACGCAGTATTTT	CASSSGDRGQADTQYF
TRBJ1-2	-	13	-	TRBV19	TGTGCCAGTAGTATACGAAATAACTATGGCTACACCTTC	CASSIRNNYGYTF
TRBJ1-1	TRBD1	14	-	TRBV28	TGTGCCAGCAGTTTAGGGGGACAGGAGTATGAAGCTTTCTTT	CASSLGGQEYEAFF
TRBJ1-5	TRBD1	14	-	TRBV19	TGTGCCCCCCGAGGGCCAGGGGGCCGGCAGCCCCAGCATTTT	CAPRGPGGRQPQHF
TRBJ2-2	-	15	-	TRBV5-1	TGCGCCAGCAGCCCCTTAGGAGCCGACACCGGGGAGCTGTTTTTT	CASSPLGADTGELFF
TRBJ2-1	-	11	-	TRBV5-1	TGCGCCAGCAGCTTGACTAATGAGCAGTTCTTC	CASSLTNEQFF
TRBJ1-2	TRBD1	14	-	TRBV28	TGTGCCAGCTCGGGGACAGGGGCGGGCTATGGCTACACCTTC	CASSGTGAGYGYTF
TRBJ1-1	-	11	-	TRBV6-6	TGTGCCAGCAGTTACGGTCCTGAAGCTTTCTTT	CASSYGPEAFF
TRBJ1-3	-	15	once	TRBV5-8	TGTGCCAGCAGCTTGGAGGTTGGCTCTGGAAACACCATATATTTT	CASSLEVGSGNTIYF
TRBJ1-4	-	12	-	TRBV6-1	TGTGCCAGCAGGGGTAATAATGAAAAACTGTTTTTT	CASRGNNEKLFF
TRBJ2-3	TRBD1	17	-	TRBV7-8	TGTGCCAGCAGCTTAAGAGGGACAGGGAGCGTCACAGATACGCAGTATTTT	CASSLRGTGSVTDTQYF
TRBJ1-3	-	16	-	TRBV6-5	TGTGCCAGCAGTTACTCTTGGGGCGGCTCTGGAAACACCATATATTTT	CASSYSWGGSGNTIYF
TRBJ1-4	-	14	once	TRBV5-5	TGTGCCAGCAGCTTTACTCAGGGATACGAAAAACTGTTTTTT	CASSFTQGYEKLFF
TRBJ1-4	-	13	-	TRBV29-1	TGCAGCGTTATGTGGGCTTTGGTTGAAAAACTGTTTTTT	CSVMWALVEKLFF
TRBJ1-5	TRBD1	15	-	TRBV6-1	TGTGCCAGCAGCCCCTTCGGACAGGGTTCGCAGCCCCAGCATTTT	CASSPFGQGSQPQHF